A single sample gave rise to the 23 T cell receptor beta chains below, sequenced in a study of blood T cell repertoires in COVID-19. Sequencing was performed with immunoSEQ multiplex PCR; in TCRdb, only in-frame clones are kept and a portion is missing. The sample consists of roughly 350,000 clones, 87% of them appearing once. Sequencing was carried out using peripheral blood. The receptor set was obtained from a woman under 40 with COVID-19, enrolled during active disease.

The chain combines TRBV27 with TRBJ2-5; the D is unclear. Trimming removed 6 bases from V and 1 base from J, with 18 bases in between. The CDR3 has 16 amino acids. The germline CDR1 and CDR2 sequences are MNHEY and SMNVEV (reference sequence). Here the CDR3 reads CASSSLARGSQETQYF. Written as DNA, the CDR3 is TGTGCCAGCAGCTCACTCGCGAGAGGATCCCAAGAGACCCAGTACTTC.

CDR3 sequence (DNA): TGTGCCACCAGTGATTTGCCGGTCACCGGGGAGCTGTTTTTT. The encoded protein is CATSDLPVTGELFF. The gene calls are TRBV24-1 and TRBJ2-2; unclear D gene. CDR3 size: 14 residues. V was trimmed by 0 bases and J by 4 bases, leaving 5 bases between them. Germline assignment: CDR1 KGHDR and CDR2 SFDVKD.

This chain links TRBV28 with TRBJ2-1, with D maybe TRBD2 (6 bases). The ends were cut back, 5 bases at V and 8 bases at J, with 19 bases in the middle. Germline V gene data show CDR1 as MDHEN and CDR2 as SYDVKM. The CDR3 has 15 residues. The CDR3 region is CASSGGSGRWYEQFF. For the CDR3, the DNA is TGTGCCAGCAGTGGGGGTAGCGGAAGGTGGTATGAGCAGTTCTTC.

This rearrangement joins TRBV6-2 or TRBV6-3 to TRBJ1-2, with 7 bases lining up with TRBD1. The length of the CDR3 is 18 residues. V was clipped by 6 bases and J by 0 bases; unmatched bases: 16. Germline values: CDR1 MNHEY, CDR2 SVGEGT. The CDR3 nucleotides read TGTGCCAGCAGCCCTATCGGGACAGAGATGAAGCCTAACTATGGCTACACCTTC. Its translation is CASSPIGTEMKPNYGYTF.

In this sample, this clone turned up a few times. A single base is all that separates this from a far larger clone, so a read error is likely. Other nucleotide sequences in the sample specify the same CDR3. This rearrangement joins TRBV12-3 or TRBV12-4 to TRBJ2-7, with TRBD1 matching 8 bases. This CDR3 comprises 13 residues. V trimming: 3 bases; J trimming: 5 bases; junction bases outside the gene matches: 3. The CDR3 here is CASSFGQGNEQYF. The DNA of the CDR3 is TGTGCCAGCAGTTTCGGACAGGGCAACGAGCAGTACTTC.

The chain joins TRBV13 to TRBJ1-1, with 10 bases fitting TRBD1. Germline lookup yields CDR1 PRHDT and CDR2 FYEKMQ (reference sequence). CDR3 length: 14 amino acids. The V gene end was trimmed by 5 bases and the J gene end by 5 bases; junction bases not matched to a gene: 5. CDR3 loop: CASSRQGAQTEAFF. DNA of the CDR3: TGTGCCAGCAGCCGACAGGGGGCGCAGACTGAAGCTTTCTTT.

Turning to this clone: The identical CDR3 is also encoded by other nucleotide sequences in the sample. The CDR3 nucleotides are TGTGCCTGGAGTCCCGGGGGAGCAGATACGCAGTATTTT. The encoded protein is CAWSPGGADTQYF. The chain has TRBV30 and TRBJ2-3; possibly TRBD2 for D (6 bases). The germline V gene encodes CDR1 GTSNPN and CDR2 SVGIG (reference sequence). V lost 2 bases and J 4 bases, leaving 10 bases between the germline ends. CDR3 length: 13 residues.

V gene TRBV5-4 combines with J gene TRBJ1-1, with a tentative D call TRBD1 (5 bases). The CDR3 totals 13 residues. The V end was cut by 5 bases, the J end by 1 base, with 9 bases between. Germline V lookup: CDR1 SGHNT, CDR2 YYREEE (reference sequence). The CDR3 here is CASRSGGNTEAFF. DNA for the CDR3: TGTGCCAGCAGGTCGGGGGGGAACACTGAAGCTTTCTTT. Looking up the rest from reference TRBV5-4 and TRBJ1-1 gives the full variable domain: ETGVTQSPTHLIKTRGQQVTLRCSSQSGHNTVSWYQQALGQGPQFIFQYYREEENGRGNFPPRFSGLQFPNYSSELNVNALELDDSALYLCASRSGGNTEAFFGQGTRLTVV.

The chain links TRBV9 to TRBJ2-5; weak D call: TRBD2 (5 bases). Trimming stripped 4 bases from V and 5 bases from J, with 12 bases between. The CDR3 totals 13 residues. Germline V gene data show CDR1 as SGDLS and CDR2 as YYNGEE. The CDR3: CASSSRAQETQYF. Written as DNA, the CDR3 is TGTGCCAGCAGCTCGAGGGCTCAGGAGACCCAGTACTTC.

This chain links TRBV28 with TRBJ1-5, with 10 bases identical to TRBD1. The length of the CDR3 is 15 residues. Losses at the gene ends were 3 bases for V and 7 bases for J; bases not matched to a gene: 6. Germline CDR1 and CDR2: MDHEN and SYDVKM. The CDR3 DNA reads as TGTGCCAGCAGTTTCCCCGAGGACAGGGGGCAGCCCCAGCATTTT. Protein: CASSFPEDRGQPQHF.

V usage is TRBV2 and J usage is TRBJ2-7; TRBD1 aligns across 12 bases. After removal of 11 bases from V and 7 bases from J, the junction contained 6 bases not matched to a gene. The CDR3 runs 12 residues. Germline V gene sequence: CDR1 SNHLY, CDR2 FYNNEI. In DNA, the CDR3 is TGTGCCGCGGGACAGGGGGCACTTGAGCAGTACTTC. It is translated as CAAGQGALEQYF.

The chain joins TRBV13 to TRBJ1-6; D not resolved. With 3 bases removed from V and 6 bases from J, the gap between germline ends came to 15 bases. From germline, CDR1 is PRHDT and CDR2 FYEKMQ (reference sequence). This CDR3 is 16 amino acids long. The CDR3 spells CASSFGSPPTNSPLHF. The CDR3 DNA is TGTGCCAGCAGCTTCGGTTCACCACCTACTAATTCACCCCTCCACTTT.

The CDR3 region is CASSLLGQNTGELFF. The CDR3 DNA reads as TGTGCCAGCAGCTTACTGGGACAGAACACCGGGGAGCTGTTTTTT. This chain links TRBV11-2 with TRBJ2-2, with D possibly being TRBD1 (6 bases). The length of the CDR3 is 15 residues. The germline V gene has CDR1 SGHAT and CDR2 FQNNGV. V was shortened by 2 bases and J by 1 base, with 8 bases between the two germline ends. The complete variable domain, with remaining parts taken from reference TRBV11-2 and TRBJ2-2, reads EAGVAQSPRYKIIEKRQSVAFWCNPISGHATLYWYQQILGQGPKLLIQFQNNGVVDDSQLPKDRFSAERLKGVDSTLKIQPAKLEDSAVYLCASSLLGQNTGELFFGEGSRLTVL.

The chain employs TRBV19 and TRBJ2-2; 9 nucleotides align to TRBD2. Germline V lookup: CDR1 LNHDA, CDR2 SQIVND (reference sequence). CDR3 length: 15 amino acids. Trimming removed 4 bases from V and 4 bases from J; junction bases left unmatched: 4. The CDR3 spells CASSSGRAFTGELFF. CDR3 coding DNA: TGTGCCAGTAGTAGCGGGAGGGCCTTCACCGGGGAGCTGTTTTTT.

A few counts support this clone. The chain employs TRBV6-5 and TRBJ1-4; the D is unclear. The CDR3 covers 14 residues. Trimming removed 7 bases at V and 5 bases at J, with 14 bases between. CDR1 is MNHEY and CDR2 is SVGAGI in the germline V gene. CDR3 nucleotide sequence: TGTGCCAGCAAGAAGTCTCAGGCAAATGAAAAACTGTTTTTT. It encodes CASKKSQANEKLFF.

The CDR3 sequence: CASSQASGTGGETQYF. The CDR3 DNA follows: TGCGCCAGCAGCCAAGCCTCCGGGACAGGAGGGGAGACCCAGTACTTC. V is TRBV4-3 and J is TRBJ2-5, with TRBD1 matching over 8 bases. Germline V CDR1 and CDR2: LGHNA, YSLEER. The CDR3 is 16 amino acids. Trimming cost V 1 base and J 5 bases; bases outside gene matches: 9.

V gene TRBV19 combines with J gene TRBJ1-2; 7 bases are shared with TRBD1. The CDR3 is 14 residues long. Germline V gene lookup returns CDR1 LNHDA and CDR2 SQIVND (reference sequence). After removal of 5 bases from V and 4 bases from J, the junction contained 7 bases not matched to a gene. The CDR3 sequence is CASSVGQVFYGYTF. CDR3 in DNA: TGTGCCAGTAGTGTTGGACAGGTTTTCTATGGCTACACCTTC.

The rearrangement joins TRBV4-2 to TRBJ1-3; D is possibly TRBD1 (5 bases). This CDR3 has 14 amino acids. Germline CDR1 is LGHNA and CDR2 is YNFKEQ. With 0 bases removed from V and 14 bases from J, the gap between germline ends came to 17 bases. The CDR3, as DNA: TGTGCCAGCAGCCAAGATCTGAAGGACATTCACCTATATTTT. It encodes CASSQDLKDIHLYF.

CDR3 nucleotides: TGCGCCAGCAGTGCCCGGGGACAGGGAAATGAAAAACTGTTTTTT. This gives the protein CASSARGQGNEKLFF. V gene TRBV10-2 combines with J gene TRBJ1-4; 9 positions agree with TRBD1. V was pared by 4 bases and J by 5 bases, with 5 bases of the junction left unmatched. Germline V lookup: CDR1 WSHSY, CDR2 SAAADI. This CDR3 spans 15 amino acids.

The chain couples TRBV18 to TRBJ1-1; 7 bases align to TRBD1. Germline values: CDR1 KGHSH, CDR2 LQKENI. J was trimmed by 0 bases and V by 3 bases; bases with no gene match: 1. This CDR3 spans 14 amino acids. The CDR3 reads CASSPGQLNTEAFF. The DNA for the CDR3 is TGTGCCAGCTCACCGGGACAGCTGAACACTGAAGCTTTCTTT.

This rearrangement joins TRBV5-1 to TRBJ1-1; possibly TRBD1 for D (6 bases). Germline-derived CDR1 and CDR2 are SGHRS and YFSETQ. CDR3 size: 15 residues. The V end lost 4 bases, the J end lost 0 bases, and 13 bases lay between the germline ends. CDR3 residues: CASSAGGTMNTEAFF. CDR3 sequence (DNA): TGCGCCAGCAGCGCGGGGGGGACAATGAACACTGAAGCTTTCTTT. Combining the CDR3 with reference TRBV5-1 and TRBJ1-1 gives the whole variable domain KAGVTQTPRYLIKTRGQQVTLSCSPISGHRSVSWYQQTPGQGLQFLFEYFSETQRNKGNFPGRFSGRQFSNSRSEMNVSTLELGDSALYLCASSAGGTMNTEAFFGQGTRLTVV.

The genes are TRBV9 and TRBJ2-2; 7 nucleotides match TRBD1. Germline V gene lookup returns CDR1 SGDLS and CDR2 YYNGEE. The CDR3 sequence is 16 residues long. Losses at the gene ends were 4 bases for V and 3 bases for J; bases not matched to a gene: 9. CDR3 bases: TGTGCCAGCAGCTCCTATGTCGGGACAGACACCGGGGAGCTGTTTTTT. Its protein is CASSSYVGTDTGELFF.

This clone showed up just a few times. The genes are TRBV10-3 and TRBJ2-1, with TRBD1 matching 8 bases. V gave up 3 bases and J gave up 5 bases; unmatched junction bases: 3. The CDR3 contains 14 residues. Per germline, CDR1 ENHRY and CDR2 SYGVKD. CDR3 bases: TGTGCCATCAGTGACCGGACAGGGAACAATGAGCAGTTCTTC. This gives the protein CAISDRTGNNEQFF.